The 11 T cell receptor beta chains below come from one sample, sequenced in a study of cytomegalovirus exposure and HLA in healthy donors. 13 Jbeta primers and 60 Vbeta primers were used for the PCR. Clones were sequenced by immunoSEQ multiplex PCR, and TCRdb holds only the in-frame ones, with some missing. The sample records approximately 80,000 clones, about 81% being singletons. The sequencing input was PBMCs. The source is a man aged 55 to 69 in good health and CMV-seronegative.

The chain links TRBV7-8 to TRBJ1-2, with TRBD1 identical over 9 bases. Germline V gene sequence: CDR1 SGHVS, CDR2 FQNEAQ. V shed 5 bases, J shed 2 bases, and the junction held 6 bases outside the gene matches. The CDR3 extends over 15 amino acids. For the CDR3, the DNA is TGTGCCAGCAGCCCGAGACAGGGGGGGAACTATGGCTACACCTTC. It is translated as CASSPRQGGNYGYTF. Supplemented by reference TRBV7-8 and TRBJ1-2, the full variable domain reads GAGVSQSPRYKVAKRGQDVALRCDPISGHVSLFWYQQALGQGPEFLTYFQNEAQLDKSGLPSDRFFAERPEGSVSTLKIQRTQQEDSAVYLCASSPRQGGNYGYTFGSGTRLTVV.

The chain links TRBV6-1 to TRBJ2-5; 8 bases align to TRBD2. The ends lost 7 bases at V and 5 bases at J; junction bases unmatched: 9. The germline V gene has CDR1 MNHNS and CDR2 SASEGT. The CDR3 is 14 residues long. The CDR3 loop is CASTSGGETETQYF. In DNA, the CDR3 is TGTGCCAGCACCTCGGGAGGGGAAACCGAGACCCAGTACTTC.

The chain has TRBV7-2 and TRBJ1-5; D is possibly TRBD1 (6 bases). The CDR3 contains 16 residues. Trimming took off 5 bases at V and 1 base at J, with 15 bases between the two ends. CDR1 is SGHTA, CDR2 FQGNSA, per germline. The CDR3 DNA reads TGTGCCAGCAGCCCTACAGGGACAACAAGCAATCAGCCCCAGCATTTT. Translated: CASSPTGTTSNQPQHF.

For this clone: This sample also contains other DNA sequences that code for the same CDR3. J is TRBJ2-7 and V is TRBV5-1; 9 bases agree with TRBD2. Germline V gene data show CDR1 as SGHRS and CDR2 as YFSETQ. Losses at the gene ends were 0 bases for V and 7 bases for J; bases not matched to a gene: 5. The length of the CDR3 is 14 residues. CDR3 DNA sequence: TGCGCCAGCAGCTTGGCCAGCGGGGGGAGTGAGCAGTACTTC. Translated: CASSLASGGSEQYF.

The chain combines TRBV5-8 with TRBJ2-7; 7 bases map to TRBD1. CDR1 and CDR2 from the germline V gene are SGHTS and YDEGEE. CDR3 size: 12 residues. V was pared by 7 bases and J by 4 bases, with 5 bases of the junction left unmatched. For the CDR3, the DNA is TGTGCCAGCGGGCCAGGGGGTTACGAGCAGTACTTC. It translates to CASGPGGYEQYF.

This clone was counted a single time. The chain has TRBV6-5 and TRBJ1-1; D is perhaps TRBD1 (5 bases). The CDR3 is 14 amino acids. Trimming stripped 4 bases from V and 4 bases from J, with 13 bases between. The germline V gene has CDR1 MNHEY and CDR2 SVGAGI. CDR3 amino acids: CASSFRIGGTEAFF. The CDR3 bases are TGTGCCAGCAGTTTCAGGATCGGGGGCACTGAAGCTTTCTTT.

This clone is a singleton in its sample. The chain links TRBV25-1 to TRBJ1-4; TRBD1 aligns across 10 bases. This CDR3 has 15 residues. The trim removed 7 bases at V and 5 bases at J, leaving 7 bases unmatched. Germline lookup yields CDR1 MGHDK and CDR2 SYGVNS. The DNA for the CDR3 is TGTGCCAGCAATCTAGGGGGACAGGGGAATGAAAAACTGTTTTTT. Translation gives CASNLGGQGNEKLFF.

The V and J genes are TRBV11-2 and TRBJ1-6; D is possibly TRBD1 (5 bases). With 5 bases removed from V and 7 bases from J, the gap between germline ends came to 18 bases. The CDR3 spans 16 residues. Per germline, CDR1 SGHAT and CDR2 FQNNGV. The CDR3: CASSLGGARSNSPLHF. CDR3 in DNA: TGTGCCAGCAGCCTGGGTGGGGCCCGATCGAATTCACCCCTCCACTTT.

The chain has TRBV30 and TRBJ1-1; TRBD1 is a possible D gene (6 bases). V lost 2 bases, J lost 4 bases, and 11 bases lay in between. The germline V gene has CDR1 GTSNPN and CDR2 SVGIG (reference sequence). The CDR3 extends over 13 amino acids. CDR3 in DNA: TGTGCCTGGAGTCAGTTCAGGGGCACTGAAGCTTTCTTT. Its protein product is CAWSQFRGTEAFF. Variable domain in full (rest from reference TRBV30 and TRBJ1-1): SQTIHQWPATLVQPVGSPLSLECTVEGTSNPNLYWYRQAAGRGLQLLFYSVGIGQISSEVPQNLSASRPQDRQFILSSKKLLLSDSGFYLCAWSQFRGTEAFFGQGTRLTVV.

V is TRBV6-5 and J is TRBJ1-2; no definite D call. V was clipped by 2 bases and J by 1 base, with 11 bases between them. The CDR3 has 15 amino acids. Germline lookup yields CDR1 MNHEY and CDR2 SVGAGI. CDR3 in amino acids: CASSYNGNYNYGYTF. CDR3 in DNA: TGTGCCAGCAGTTACAACGGAAACTATAACTATGGCTACACCTTC.

This chain links TRBV5-1 with TRBJ1-1; the D gene is possibly TRBD1 (5 bases). The CDR3 loop spans 15 amino acids. V lost 1 base, J lost 0 bases, and 10 bases lay in between. Per the germline V gene, CDR1 is SGHRS and CDR2 is YFSETQ. As DNA, the CDR3 is TGCGCCAGCAGCTTGTGGGGCAGGATGAACACTGAAGCTTTCTTT. Amino acid sequence: CASSLWGRMNTEAFF. Based on the CDR3 plus reference TRBV5-1 and TRBJ1-1, the full variable domain is KAGVTQTPRYLIKTRGQQVTLSCSPISGHRSVSWYQQTPGQGLQFLFEYFSETQRNKGNFPGRFSGRQFSNSRSEMNVSTLELGDSALYLCASSLWGRMNTEAFFGQGTRLTVV.